These 12 T cell receptor gamma chains came from one sample sequenced in a study of Vδ1+ human thymocytes. Sequences come from RNA converted to cDNA by reverse transcription. Pooled V-gene forward primers with one constant-region reverse primer generated the CDR3 amplicons by multiplex PCR. TCRdb fed the multiplex PCR reads into CATT to redo clone calling. Of 36,000 or so gamma-chain clones listed, 20% to 25% are singletons. Study conclusions and caveats: Thymic TRG and TRD repertoires appeared highly polyclonal.

No antigens are known for them. Sequencing was done on a sample of Vdelta1+ gamma-delta thymocytes from the thymus. Stated subset: FACS-sorted CD3+ TCRalphabeta- TCRVdelta1+ TCRVdelta2- thymocytes. The source is a girl in the first two years of life who had congenital heart surgery.

This clone was seen a handful of times. The chain joins TRGV9 to TRGJ1 or TRGJ2. Germline CDR1 and CDR2: GITISATS and ISYDGTV (reference sequence). Losses at the gene ends were 5 bases for V and 8 bases for J; bases not matched to a gene: 9. The CDR3 is made up of 12 amino acids. The CDR3: CALWGDLHKKLF. CDR3 bases: TGTGCCTTGTGGGGAGATTTGCATAAGAAACTCTTT.

As for this clone: Distinct nucleotide sequences in the sample also encode this CDR3. V and J are TRGV2 and TRGJ1 or TRGJ2. The CDR3 consists of 12 residues. Unmatched junction bases numbered 8, after V lost 1 base and J lost 11 bases. Germline values: CDR1 EGSNGY, CDR2 YDSYNSKV. The CDR3 loop reads CATWDGVGEKLF. In nucleotides, the CDR3 is TGTGCCACCTGGGACGGCGTAGGGGAGAAACTCTTT.

For this clone: With only one base between it and a far larger clone, this is likely a read error. This chain links TRGV9 with TRGJ1 or TRGJ2. V shed 2 bases and J 4 bases; nucleotides not matched to a gene: 5. CDR3 size: 13 residues. Germline-derived CDR1 and CDR2 are GITISATS and ISYDGTV (reference sequence). The DNA of the CDR3 is TGTGCCTTGTGGGAGGGGAAGTATTATAAGAAACTCTTT. This gives the protein CALWEGKYYKKLF.

The chain couples TRGV5 to TRGJ1 or TRGJ2. V lost 8 bases and J lost 9; bases outside the gene matches: 10. CDR1 VINAFY and CDR2 YDVSNSKD come from the germline V gene. The CDR3 extends over 11 amino acids. CDR3 loop: CATSRQGKKLF. The CDR3 DNA reads TGTGCCACCTCCCGCCAGGGTAAGAAACTCTTT.

The rearrangement joins TRGV4 to TRGJ1 or TRGJ2. The CDR3 runs to 15 residues. From germline, CDR1 is EGSTGY and CDR2 YDSYTSSV. The V and J ends lost 0 bases and 4 bases, in that order; junction bases with no gene match: 9. The CDR3 loop reads CATWDGPPVYYKKLF. DNA of the CDR3: TGTGCCACCTGGGATGGGCCACCGGTGTATTATAAGAAACTCTTT.

The J gene is TRGJ1 or TRGJ2, the V gene TRGV2. Per the germline V gene, CDR1 is EGSNGY and CDR2 is YDSYNSKV. This CDR3 spans 11 amino acids. Trimming removed 0 bases from V and 12 bases from J; junction bases left unmatched: 5. The CDR3 region is CATWDGSLKLF. CDR3 sequence (DNA): TGTGCCACCTGGGACGGGTCCCTGAAACTCTTT.

A remark on this clone: Additional DNA sequences in this sample encode the identical CDR3. The chain has TRGV2 and TRGJP2. Looked up from germline, CDR1 is EGSNGY and CDR2 is YDSYNSKV. The CDR3 is 16 amino acids. V was clipped by 0 bases and J by 2 bases; unmatched bases: 6. The CDR3 region has the DNA TGTGCCACCTGGGACGGGCGGGGGAGTAGTGATTGGATCAAGACGTTT. Its translation is CATWDGRGSSDWIKTF.

As regards this clone: Additional DNA sequences in this sample encode the identical CDR3. The genes are TRGV8 and TRGJ1 or TRGJ2. The ends lost 3 bases at V and 10 bases at J; junction bases unmatched: 6. This CDR3 contains 11 residues. Germline assignment: CDR1 VENAVY and CDR2 YDSYNSRV. CDR3 sequence reads: CATWDLSKKLF. CDR3 bases: TGTGCCACCTGGGATTTATCCAAGAAACTCTTT.

The chain carries TRGV3 and TRGJ1 or TRGJ2. Germline trimming cut 3 bases from V and 3 bases from J; bases unmatched to any gene: 14. The CDR3 sequence is 16 residues long. Germline V gene data show CDR1 as VTNTFY and CDR2 as YDVSTARD (reference sequence). CDR3 in DNA: TGTGCCACCTGGGACCGGCGGGGTCGGCGTTATTATAAGAAACTCTTT. It yields the protein CATWDRRGRRYYKKLF.

This clone was seen a few times. The chain employs TRGV4 and TRGJ1 or TRGJ2. Germline V gene data show CDR1 as EGSTGY and CDR2 as YDSYTSSV. The CDR3 consists of 13 residues. Trimming took 6 bases from V and 3 from J; bases not matched to a gene: 8. The CDR3 DNA sequence: TGTGCCACCTGGCCACCCCTTTATTATAAGAAACTCTTT. Protein product: CATWPPLYYKKLF.

The rearrangement joins TRGV2 to TRGJ1 or TRGJ2. This CDR3 is 14 amino acids long. The trim removed 0 bases at V and 10 bases at J, leaving 12 bases unmatched. Looked up from germline, CDR1 is EGSNGY and CDR2 is YDSYNSKV. The CDR3: CATWDGPPFGKKLF. In DNA, the CDR3 is TGTGCCACCTGGGACGGGCCCCCATTTGGCAAGAAACTCTTT.

V gene TRGV9 combines with J gene TRGJ1 or TRGJ2. Germline loops: CDR1 GITISATS, CDR2 ISYDGTV (reference sequence). The CDR3 loop spans 14 amino acids. Trimming took 4 bases from V and 11 from J; bases not matched to a gene: 17. The CDR3 DNA sequence: TGTGCCTTGTGGGATCATGACGGGATGGATGAGAAACTCTTT. Translating it yields CALWDHDGMDEKLF.